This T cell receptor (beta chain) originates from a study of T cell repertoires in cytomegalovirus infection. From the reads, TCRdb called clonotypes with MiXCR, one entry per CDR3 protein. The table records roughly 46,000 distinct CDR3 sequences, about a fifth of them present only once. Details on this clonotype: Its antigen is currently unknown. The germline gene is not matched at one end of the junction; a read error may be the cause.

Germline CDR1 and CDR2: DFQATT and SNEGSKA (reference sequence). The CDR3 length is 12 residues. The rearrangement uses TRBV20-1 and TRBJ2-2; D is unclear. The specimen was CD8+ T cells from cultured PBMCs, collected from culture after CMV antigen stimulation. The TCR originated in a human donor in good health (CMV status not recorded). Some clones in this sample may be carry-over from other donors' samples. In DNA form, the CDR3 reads TGCAGTGCCAGAGAAGGAACCGGGGAGCTGTTTTTT. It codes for CSAREGTGELFF.